The entry below describes one TCR beta chain. Its antigen is undetermined. The data were obtained in a study of chemoradiotherapy in HPV16-positive cancers. Study-level information: Functional T-cell assays on a couple of HPV16-positive patients' cells defined candidate HPV-specific clones and common TCR motifs. Overall study results and limits: Candidate HPV-specific clones and E7-related TCR motifs grew in tumor during treatment. HPV-responsive T-cell expansion during chemoradiotherapy was linked to improved recurrence-free survival in HPV16-positive patients. HPV-specific T cells were functionally defined from only a couple of HPV16-positive patients.

Germline V gene sequence: CDR1 GTSNPN, CDR2 SVGIG (reference sequence). The CDR3 loop spans 14 amino acids. Losses at the gene ends were 3 bases for V and 9 bases for J; bases not matched to a gene: 8. The assay was immunoSEQ multiplex PCR, and TCRdb's table has in-frame clones only and misses some. The repertoire has 50,000 to 55,000 clones, roughly 90% of them found once; the top ten carry 3% to 4%. This chain uses TRBV30 with TRBJ1-6, with 7 bases lining up with TRBD1. The receptor's source is a human donor with HPV-associated anogenital cancer. The starting material was blood, obtained from a patient who underwent chemoradiotherapy. CDR3 amino acids: CAWRMGGGGSPLHF. The CDR3 DNA is TGTGCCTGGAGAATGGGAGGGGGCGGTTCACCCCTCCACTTT. The entire variable domain, with the rest obtained from reference TRBV30 and TRBJ1-6, is as follows: SQTIHQWPATLVQPVGSPLSLECTVEGTSNPNLYWYRQAAGRGLQLLFYSVGIGQISSEVPQNLSASRPQDRQFILSSKKLLLSDSGFYLCAWRMGGGGSPLHFGNGTRLTVT.